The rows below give T cell receptor beta chains drawn from one sample of a study of T cells after yellow fever vaccination. MiXCR, applied by TCRdb to the 5' RACE reads, yields one record per CDR3 protein. Of 300,000 or so distinct CDR3 sequences in the sample, roughly 7.5% were seen once. Sequences were derived from PBMCs, sampled about 41 days after the first yellow fever vaccination. All receptors derive from a man aged 18 to 35 who received the YFV17D yellow fever vaccine. Both conserved end residues are part of each CDR3.

>TRBJ2-2|TRBV7-2
CASSFQGSNTGELFF
>TRBJ1-2|TRBV20-1
CSARTGQGSYGYTF
>TRBJ2-3|TRBV7-3
CASRKAGLVTDTQYF
>TRBJ2-3|TRBV4-2
CASSQDGTSGGGDTQYF
>TRBJ2-7|TRBV5-6
CASSLRQIYEQYF
>TRBJ1-1|TRBV29-1
CSTIGGEASNTEAFF
>TRBJ2-7|TRBV7-3
CASSLSKGTGEQYF
>TRBJ2-5|TRBV24-1
CATSAPVLETQYF
>TRBJ1-2|TRBV21-1
CASPRSPGAAYGYTF
>TRBJ1-2|TRBV5-1
CASSLDPGIDYGYTF
>TRBJ1-1|TRBV7-2
CASSLRLQGGGAFF
>TRBJ2-1|TRBV7-6
CASSLRAGVLASYNEQFF
>TRBJ1-1|TRBV27
CASSLGGELEAFF
>TRBJ2-4|TRBV7-2
CASSLSGGGPDIQYF
>TRBJ2-2|TRBV7-8
CASSPAPGVSGELFF
>TRBJ2-2|TRBV9
CASSVEGVGELFF
>TRBJ2-1|TRBV28
CASSPGGISNEQFF
>TRBJ2-1|TRBV20-1
CSGTDPLGADNEQFF
>TRBJ2-5|TRBV7-9
CASSIEYHQETQYF